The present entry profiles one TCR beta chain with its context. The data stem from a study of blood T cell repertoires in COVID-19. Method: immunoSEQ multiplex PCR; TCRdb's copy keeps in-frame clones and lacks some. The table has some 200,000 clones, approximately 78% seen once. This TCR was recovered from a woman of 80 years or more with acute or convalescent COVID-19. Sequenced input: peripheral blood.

The CDR3 region is CASSRGRGTDTQYF. The DNA of the CDR3 is TGTGCCAGCAGCAGAGGGCGGGGCACAGATACGCAGTATTTT. The J gene is TRBJ2-3, the V gene TRBV5-4, with D perhaps TRBD2 (5 bases). The CDR3 is made up of 14 amino acids. CDR1 SGHNT and CDR2 YYREEE come from the germline V gene (reference sequence). V dropped 4 bases and J dropped 1 base, with 10 bases sitting between them.